Below, one T cell receptor (beta chain) is given with its context. Its antigen is as yet unknown. The record originates from a study of OX40 agonist ivuxolimab in advanced cancers. Whole-study context: Patients were dosed intravenously with ivuxolimab at 0.01 to 10 mg/kg every 2 weeks. Eligibility rules accepted prior anti-PD-1, anti-PD-L1 or anti-CTLA-4 therapy, and 35% to 45% had some.

The method was immunoSEQ multiplex PCR; TCRdb's version includes in-frame clones alone and lacks a portion of them. Altogether about 52,000 clones are present, under 95% being singletons, with the ten largest covering around 12%. Study results and limitations: Researchers report that CD8+ T cells had, on average, more expanded clones than CD4+.

The V and J ends lost 4 bases and 2 bases respectively, with 11 bases between them. Germline V CDR1 and CDR2: MGHRA, YSYEKL. CDR3 size: 14 residues. Blood sampling took place at baseline, cycle 4 day 1, and cycle 7 day 1. This TCR was recovered from an adult with an advanced solid tumor such as melanoma, head and neck, liver or kidney cancer. Sample: CD4+ or CD8+ T cells sorted from blood, taken in a trial of the OX40 agonist ivuxolimab. The gene calls are TRBV4-1 and TRBJ2-5; tentative D call: TRBD2 (5 bases). In nucleotides, the CDR3 is TGCGCCAGCAGCCTTGGACCGGGACAAGAGACCCAGTACTTC. As protein: CASSLGPGQETQYF.